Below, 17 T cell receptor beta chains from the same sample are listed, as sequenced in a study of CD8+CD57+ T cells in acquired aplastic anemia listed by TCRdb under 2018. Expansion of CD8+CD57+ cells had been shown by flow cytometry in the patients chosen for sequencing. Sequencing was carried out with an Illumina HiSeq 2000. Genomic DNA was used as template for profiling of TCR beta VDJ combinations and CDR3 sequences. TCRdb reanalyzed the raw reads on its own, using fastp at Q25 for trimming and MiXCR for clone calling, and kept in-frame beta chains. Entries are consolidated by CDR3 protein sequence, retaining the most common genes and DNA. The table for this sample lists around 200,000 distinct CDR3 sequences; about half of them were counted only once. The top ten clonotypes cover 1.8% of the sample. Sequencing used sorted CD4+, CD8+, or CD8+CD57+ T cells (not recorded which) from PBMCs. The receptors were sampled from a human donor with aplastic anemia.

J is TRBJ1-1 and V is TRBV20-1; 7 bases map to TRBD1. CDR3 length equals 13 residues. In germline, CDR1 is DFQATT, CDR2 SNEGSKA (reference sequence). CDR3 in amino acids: CSTSSTGNSGAFF. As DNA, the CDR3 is TGCAGCACCAGTTCGACAGGGAACTCTGGAGCTTTCTTT.

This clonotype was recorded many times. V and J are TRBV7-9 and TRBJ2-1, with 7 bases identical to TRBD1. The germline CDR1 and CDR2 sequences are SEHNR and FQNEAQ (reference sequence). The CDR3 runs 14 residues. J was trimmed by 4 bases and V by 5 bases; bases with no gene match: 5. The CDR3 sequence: CASSLQGSYNEQFF. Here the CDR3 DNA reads TGTGCCAGCAGCCTACAGGGGTCATACAATGAGCAGTTCTTC.

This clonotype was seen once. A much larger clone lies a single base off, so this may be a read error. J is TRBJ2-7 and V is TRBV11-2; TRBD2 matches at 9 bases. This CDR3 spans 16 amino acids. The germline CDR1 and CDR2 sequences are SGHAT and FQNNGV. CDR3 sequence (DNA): TGTGCCAGCAGTTCGGGGGGCATAGCGGGGGCCTACGAGCAGCACTTC. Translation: CASSSGGIAGAYEQHF.

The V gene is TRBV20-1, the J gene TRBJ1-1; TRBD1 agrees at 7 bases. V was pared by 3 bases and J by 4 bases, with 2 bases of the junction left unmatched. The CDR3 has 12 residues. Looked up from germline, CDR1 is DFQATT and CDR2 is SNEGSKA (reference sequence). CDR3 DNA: TGCAGTGCTAGGACAGGGAGCACTGAAGCTTTCTTT. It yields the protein CSARTGSTEAFF.

CDR3 sequence reads: CASRRSVGRDVEAFF. CDR3 sequence (DNA): TGTGCCAGCAGGAGGTCGGTCGGGCGTGATGTTGAAGCTTTCTTT. This sequence joins TRBV2 and TRBJ1-1; the D is unclear. The CDR3 totals 15 residues. V dropped 6 bases and J dropped 7 bases, with 21 bases sitting between them. The germline V gene encodes CDR1 SNHLY and CDR2 FYNNEI.

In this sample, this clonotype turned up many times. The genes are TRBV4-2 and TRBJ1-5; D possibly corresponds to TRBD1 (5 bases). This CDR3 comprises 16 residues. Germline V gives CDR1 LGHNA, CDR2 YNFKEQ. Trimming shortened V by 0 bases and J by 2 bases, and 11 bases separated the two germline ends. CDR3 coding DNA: TGTGCCAGCAGCCAAGATCCCCAGGGAGGCAATCAGCCCCAGCATTTT. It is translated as CASSQDPQGGNQPQHF.

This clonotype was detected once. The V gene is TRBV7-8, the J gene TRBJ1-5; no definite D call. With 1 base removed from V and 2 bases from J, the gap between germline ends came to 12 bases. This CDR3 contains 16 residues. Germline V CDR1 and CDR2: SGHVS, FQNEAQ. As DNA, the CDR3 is TGTGCCAGCAGCTTAGTCGCGAACAGAGGCAATCAGCCCCAGCATTTT. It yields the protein CASSLVANRGNQPQHF.

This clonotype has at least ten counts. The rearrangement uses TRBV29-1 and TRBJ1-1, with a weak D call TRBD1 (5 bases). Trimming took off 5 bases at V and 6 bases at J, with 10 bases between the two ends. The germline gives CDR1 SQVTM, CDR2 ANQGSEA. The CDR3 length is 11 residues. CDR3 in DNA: TGCAGCGTTAGTACAGGACCTGAAGCTTTCTTT. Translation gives CSVSTGPEAFF.

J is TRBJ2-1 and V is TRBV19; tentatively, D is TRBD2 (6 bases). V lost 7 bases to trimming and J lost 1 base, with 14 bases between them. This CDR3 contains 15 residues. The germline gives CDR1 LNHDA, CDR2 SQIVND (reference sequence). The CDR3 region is CASTFLAGSYNEQFF. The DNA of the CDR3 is TGTGCCAGTACATTTCTGGCGGGATCCTACAATGAGCAGTTCTTC. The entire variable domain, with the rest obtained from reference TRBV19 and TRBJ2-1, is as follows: DGGITQSPKYLFRKEGQNVTLSCEQNLNHDAMYWYRQDPGQGLRLIYYSQIVNDFQKGDIAEGYSVSREKKESFPLTVTSAQKNPTAFYLCASTFLAGSYNEQFFGPGTRLTVL.

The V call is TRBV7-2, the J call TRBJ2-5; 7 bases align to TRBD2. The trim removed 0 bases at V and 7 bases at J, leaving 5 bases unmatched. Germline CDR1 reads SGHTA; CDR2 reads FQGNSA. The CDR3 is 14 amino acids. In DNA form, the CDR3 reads TGTGCCAGCAGCTTAGCGGTAGGGGAGGGGACCCAGTACTTC. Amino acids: CASSLAVGEGTQYF.

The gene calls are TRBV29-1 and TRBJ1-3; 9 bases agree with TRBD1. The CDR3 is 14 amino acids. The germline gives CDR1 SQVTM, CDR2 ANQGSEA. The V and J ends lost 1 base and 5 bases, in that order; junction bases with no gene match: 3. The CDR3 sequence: CSVEGDRERNTIYF. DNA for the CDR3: TGCAGCGTTGAAGGGGACAGGGAACGAAACACCATATATTTT.

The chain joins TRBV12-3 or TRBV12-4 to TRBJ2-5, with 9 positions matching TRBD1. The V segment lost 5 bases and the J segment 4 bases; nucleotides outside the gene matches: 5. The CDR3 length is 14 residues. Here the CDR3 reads CASSRGQGTETQYF. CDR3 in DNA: TGTGCCAGCAGTCGGGGACAGGGCACAGAGACCCAGTACTTC.

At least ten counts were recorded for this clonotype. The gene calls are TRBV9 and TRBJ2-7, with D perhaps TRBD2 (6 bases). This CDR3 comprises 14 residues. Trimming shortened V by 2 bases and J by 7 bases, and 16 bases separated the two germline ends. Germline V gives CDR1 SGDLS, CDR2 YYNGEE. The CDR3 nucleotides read TGTGCCAGCAGCGTCGGGACTGGGGTTTGGGAGCAGTACTTC. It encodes CASSVGTGVWEQYF.

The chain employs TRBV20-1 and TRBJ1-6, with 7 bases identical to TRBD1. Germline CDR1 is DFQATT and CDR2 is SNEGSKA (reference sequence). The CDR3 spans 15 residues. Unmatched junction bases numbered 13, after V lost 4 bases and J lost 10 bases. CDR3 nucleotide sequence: TGCAGTGCTAACCAGATAGGGACAGAAAGGTCACCCCTCCACTTT. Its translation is CSANQIGTERSPLHF.

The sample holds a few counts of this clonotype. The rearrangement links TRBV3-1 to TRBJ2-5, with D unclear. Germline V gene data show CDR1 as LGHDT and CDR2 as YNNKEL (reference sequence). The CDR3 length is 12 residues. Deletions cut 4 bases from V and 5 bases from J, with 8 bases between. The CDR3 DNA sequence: TGTGCCAGCAGCCCTCACTCGGAGACCCAGTACTTC. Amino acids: CASSPHSETQYF.

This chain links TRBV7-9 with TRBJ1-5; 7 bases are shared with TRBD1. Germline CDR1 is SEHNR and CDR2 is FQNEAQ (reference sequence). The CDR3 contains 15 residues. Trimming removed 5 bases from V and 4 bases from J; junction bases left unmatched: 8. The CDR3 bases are TGTGCCAGCAGCCCGGCCGGGACAGCAAATCAGCCCCAGCATTTT. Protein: CASSPAGTANQPQHF.

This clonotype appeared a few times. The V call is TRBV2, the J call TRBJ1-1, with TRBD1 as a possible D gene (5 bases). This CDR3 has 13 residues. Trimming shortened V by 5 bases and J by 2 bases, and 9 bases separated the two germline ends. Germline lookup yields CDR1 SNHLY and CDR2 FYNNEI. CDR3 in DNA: TGTGCCAGCAGTTTAGACAGTAACACTGAAGCTTTCTTT. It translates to CASSLDSNTEAFF.